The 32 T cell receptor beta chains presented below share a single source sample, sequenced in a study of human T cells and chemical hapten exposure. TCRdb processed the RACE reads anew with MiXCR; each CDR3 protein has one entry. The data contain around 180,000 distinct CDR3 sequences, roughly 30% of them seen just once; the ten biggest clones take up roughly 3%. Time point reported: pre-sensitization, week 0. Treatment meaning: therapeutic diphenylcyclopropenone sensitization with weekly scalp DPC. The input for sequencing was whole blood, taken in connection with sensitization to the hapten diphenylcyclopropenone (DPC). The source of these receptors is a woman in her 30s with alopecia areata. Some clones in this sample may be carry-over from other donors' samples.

In DNA, the CDR3 is TGTGCCAGCAGTTACACAGATAGCAATCAGCCCCAGCATTTT. Amino acid sequence: CASSYTDSNQPQHF. The chain links TRBV6-2 or TRBV6-3 to TRBJ1-5; D gene unclear. The CDR3 is 14 residues long. V lost 2 bases to trimming and J lost 0 bases, with 5 bases between them. Per the germline V gene, CDR1 is MNHEY and CDR2 is SVGEGT.

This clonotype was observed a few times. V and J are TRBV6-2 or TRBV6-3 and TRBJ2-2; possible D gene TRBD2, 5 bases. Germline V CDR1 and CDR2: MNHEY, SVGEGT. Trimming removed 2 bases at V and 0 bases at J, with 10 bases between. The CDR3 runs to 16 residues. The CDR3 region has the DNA TGTGCCAGCAGTTACACCTTGGGAGCGAACACCGGGGAGCTGTTTTTT. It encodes CASSYTLGANTGELFF.

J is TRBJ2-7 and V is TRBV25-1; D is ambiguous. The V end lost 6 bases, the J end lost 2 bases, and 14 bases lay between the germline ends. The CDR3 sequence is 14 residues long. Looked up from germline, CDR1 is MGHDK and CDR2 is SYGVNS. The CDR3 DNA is TGTGCCAGCAGCTCGGATGGCCAGGCCTACGAGCAGTACTTC. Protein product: CASSSDGQAYEQYF.

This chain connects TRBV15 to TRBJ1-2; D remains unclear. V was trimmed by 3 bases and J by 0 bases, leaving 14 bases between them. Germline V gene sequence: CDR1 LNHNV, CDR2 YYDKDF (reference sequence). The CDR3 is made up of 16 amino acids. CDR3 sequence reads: CATSSRSRTSNYGYTF. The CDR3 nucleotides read TGTGCCACCAGCAGCCGGTCACGGACGTCTAACTATGGCTACACCTTC.

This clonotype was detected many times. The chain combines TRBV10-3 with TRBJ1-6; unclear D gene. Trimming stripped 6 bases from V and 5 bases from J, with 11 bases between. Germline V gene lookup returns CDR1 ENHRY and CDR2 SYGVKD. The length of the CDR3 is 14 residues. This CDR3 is CAISPAQNNSPLHF. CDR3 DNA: TGTGCCATCAGCCCAGCGCAGAATAATTCACCCCTCCACTTT.

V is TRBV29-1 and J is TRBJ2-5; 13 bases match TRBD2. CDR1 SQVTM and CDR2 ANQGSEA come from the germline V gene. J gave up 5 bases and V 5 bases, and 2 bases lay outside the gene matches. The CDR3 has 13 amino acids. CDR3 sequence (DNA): TGCAGCGTTCAACTAGCGGGAGGGGAGACCCAGTACTTC. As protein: CSVQLAGGETQYF. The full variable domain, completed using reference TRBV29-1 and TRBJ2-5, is SAVISQKPSRDICQRGTSLTIQCQVDSQVTMMFWYRQQPGQSLTLIATANQGSEATYESGFVIDKFPISRPNLTFSTLTVSNMSPEDSSIYLCSVQLAGGETQYFGPGTRLLVL.

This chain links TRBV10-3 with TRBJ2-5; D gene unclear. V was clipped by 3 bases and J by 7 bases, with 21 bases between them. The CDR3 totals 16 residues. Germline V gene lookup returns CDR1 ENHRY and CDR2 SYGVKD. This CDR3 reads CAISDLKTGSFMTQYF. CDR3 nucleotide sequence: TGTGCCATCAGTGACCTCAAGACGGGCTCCTTCATGACCCAGTACTTC.

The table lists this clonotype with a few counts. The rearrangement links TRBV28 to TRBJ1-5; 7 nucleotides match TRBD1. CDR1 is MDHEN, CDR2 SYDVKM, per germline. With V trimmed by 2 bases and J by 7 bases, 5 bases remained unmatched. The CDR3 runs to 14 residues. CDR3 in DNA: TGTGCCAGCAGTTTACCGACAGGGCCCCAGCCCCAGCATTTT. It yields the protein CASSLPTGPQPQHF.

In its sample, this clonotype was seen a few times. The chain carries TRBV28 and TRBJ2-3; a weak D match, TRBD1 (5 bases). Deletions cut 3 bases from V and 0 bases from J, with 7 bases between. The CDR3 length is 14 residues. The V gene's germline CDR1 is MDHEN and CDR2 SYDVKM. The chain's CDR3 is CASSFRQSTDTQYF. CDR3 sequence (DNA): TGTGCCAGCAGTTTCAGACAGAGCACAGATACGCAGTATTTT.

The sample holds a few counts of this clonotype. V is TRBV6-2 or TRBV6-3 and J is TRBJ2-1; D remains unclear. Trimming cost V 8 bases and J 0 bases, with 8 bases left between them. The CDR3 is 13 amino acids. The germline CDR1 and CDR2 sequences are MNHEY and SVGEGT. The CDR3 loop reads CASAPRSYNEQFF. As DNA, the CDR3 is TGTGCCAGCGCCCCGCGCTCCTACAATGAGCAGTTCTTC.

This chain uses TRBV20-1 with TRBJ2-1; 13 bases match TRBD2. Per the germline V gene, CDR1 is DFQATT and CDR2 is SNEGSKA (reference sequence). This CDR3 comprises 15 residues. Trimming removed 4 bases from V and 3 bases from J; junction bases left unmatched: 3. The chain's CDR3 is CSAMGLAGNYNEQFF. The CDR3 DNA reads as TGCAGTGCTATGGGACTAGCGGGAAACTACAATGAGCAGTTCTTC.

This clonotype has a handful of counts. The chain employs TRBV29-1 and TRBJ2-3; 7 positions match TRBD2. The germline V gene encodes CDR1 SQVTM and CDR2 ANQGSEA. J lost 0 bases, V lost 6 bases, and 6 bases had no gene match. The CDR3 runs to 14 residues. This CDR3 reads CSVGGGGSTDTQYF. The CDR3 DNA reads TGCAGCGTGGGCGGCGGGGGAAGCACAGATACGCAGTATTTT.

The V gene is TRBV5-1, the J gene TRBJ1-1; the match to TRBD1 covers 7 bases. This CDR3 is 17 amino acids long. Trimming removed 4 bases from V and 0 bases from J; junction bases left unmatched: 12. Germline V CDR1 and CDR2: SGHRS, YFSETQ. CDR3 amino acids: CASSNRTGSILNTEAFF. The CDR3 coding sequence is TGCGCCAGCAGCAACCGGACAGGCTCAATTCTGAACACTGAAGCTTTCTTT.

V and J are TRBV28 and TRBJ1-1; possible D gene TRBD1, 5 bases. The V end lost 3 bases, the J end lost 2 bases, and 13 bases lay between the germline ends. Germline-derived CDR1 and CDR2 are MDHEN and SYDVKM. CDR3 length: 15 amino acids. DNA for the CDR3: TGTGCCAGCAGTTTCTTCGGGGCCTCAAACACTGAAGCTTTCTTT. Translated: CASSFFGASNTEAFF.

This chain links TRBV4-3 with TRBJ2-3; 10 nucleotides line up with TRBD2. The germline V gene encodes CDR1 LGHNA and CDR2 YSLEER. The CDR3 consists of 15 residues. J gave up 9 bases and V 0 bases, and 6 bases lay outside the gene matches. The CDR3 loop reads CASSQEGLAGDTQYF. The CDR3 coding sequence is TGCGCCAGCAGCCAAGAGGGCCTAGCGGGAGACACGCAGTATTTT.

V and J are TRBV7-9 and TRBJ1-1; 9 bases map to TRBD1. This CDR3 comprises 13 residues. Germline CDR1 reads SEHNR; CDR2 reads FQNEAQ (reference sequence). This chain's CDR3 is CAGSQGANTEAFF. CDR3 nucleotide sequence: TGTGCTGGCTCACAGGGGGCCAACACTGAAGCTTTCTTT.

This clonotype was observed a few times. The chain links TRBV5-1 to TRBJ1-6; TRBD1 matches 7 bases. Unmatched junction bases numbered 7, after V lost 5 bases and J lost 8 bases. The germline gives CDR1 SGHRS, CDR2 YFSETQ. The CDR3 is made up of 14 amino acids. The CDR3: CASSLGGSDSPLHF. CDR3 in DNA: TGCGCCAGCAGTCTAGGGGGCTCGGATTCACCCCTCCACTTT.

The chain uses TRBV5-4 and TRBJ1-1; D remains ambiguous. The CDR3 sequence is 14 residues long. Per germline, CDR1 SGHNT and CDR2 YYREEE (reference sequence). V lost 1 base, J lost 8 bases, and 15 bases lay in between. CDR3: CASSLRARTQEAFF. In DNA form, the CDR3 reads TGTGCCAGCAGCTTGCGGGCAAGAACACAGGAAGCTTTCTTT.

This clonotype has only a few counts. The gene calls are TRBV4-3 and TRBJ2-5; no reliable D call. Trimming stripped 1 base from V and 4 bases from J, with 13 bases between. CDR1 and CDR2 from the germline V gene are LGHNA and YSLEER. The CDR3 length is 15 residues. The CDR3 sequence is CASSQVVRSGETQYF. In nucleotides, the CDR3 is TGCGCCAGCAGCCAAGTTGTCCGCTCCGGAGAGACCCAGTACTTC.

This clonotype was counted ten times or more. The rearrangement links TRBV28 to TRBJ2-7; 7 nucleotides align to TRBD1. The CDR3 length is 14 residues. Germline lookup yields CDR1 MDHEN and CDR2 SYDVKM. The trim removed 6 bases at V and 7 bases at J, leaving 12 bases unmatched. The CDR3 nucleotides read TGTGCCAGCAGGGCCCCACAGGGGTCGGGGGAGCAGTACTTC. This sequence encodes CASRAPQGSGEQYF.

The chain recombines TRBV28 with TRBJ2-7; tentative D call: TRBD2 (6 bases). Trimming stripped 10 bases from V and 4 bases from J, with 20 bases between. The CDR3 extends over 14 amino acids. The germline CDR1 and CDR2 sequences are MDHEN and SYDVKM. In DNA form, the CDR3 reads TGTGCCACCGCCGTGGGGCTAGCGCTTTACGAGCAGTACTTC. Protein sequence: CATAVGLALYEQYF.

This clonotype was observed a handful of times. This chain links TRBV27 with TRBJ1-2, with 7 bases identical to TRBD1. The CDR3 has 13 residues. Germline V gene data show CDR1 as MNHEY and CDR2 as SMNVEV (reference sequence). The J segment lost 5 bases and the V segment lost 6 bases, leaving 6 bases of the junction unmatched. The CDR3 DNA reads TGTGCCAGCAGGGGGGGACAGAATTATGGCTACACCTTC. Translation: CASRGGQNYGYTF.

CDR3 in DNA: TGCGCCAGCAGCCACAGGGGTGATCAGCCCCAGCATTTT. Translating gives CASSHRGDQPQHF. V gene TRBV10-2 combines with J gene TRBJ1-5, with 7 bases aligning to TRBD1. CDR3 length equals 13 residues. Trimming removed 6 bases from V and 5 bases from J; junction bases left unmatched: 4. CDR1 and CDR2 from the germline V gene are WSHSY and SAAADI.

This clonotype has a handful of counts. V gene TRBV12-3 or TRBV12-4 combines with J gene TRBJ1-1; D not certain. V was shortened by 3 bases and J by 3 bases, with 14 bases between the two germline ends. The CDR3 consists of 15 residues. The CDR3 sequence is CASSLGGLMDTEAFF. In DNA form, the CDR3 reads TGTGCCAGCAGTTTGGGAGGACTGATGGACACTGAAGCTTTCTTT.

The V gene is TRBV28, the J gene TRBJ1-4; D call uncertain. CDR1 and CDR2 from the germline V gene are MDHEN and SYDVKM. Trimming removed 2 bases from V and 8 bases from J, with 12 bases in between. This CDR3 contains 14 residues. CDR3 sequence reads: CASSLPPAAEKLFF. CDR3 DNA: TGTGCCAGCAGTTTACCCCCGGCTGCCGAAAAACTGTTTTTT.

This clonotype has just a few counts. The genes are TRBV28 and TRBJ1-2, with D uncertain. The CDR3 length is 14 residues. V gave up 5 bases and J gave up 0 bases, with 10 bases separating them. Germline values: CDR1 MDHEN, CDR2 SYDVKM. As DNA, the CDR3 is TGTGCCAGCAGTCAGGCCAGAACTAACTATGGCTACACCTTC. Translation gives CASSQARTNYGYTF.

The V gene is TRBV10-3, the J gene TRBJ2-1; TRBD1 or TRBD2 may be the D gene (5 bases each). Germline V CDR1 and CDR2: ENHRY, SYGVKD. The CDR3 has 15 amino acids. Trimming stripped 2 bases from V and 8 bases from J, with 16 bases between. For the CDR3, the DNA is TGTGCCATCAGTGAGCCGGGACCCCTTTTGTATGAGCAGTTCTTC. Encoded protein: CAISEPGPLLYEQFF.

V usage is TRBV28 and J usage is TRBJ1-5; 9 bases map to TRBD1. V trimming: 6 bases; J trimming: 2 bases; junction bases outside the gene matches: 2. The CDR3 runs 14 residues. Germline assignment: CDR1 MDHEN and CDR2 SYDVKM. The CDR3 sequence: CASRRQGGNQPQHF. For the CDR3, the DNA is TGTGCCAGCAGGCGACAGGGGGGCAATCAGCCCCAGCATTTT.

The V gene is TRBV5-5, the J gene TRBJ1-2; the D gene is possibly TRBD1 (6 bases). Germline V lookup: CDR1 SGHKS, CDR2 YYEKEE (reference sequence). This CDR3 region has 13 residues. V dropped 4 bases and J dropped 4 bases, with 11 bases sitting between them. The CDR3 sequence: CASSTRGGYGYTF. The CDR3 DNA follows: TGTGCCAGCAGCACCAGGGGTGGCTATGGCTACACCTTC.

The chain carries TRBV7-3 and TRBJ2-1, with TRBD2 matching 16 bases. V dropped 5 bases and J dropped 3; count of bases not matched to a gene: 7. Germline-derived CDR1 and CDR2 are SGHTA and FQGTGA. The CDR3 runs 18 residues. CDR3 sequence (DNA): TGTGCCAGCAGCCCGGGACTAGCGGGAGGGGAACACTACAATGAGCAGTTCTTC. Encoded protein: CASSPGLAGGEHYNEQFF.

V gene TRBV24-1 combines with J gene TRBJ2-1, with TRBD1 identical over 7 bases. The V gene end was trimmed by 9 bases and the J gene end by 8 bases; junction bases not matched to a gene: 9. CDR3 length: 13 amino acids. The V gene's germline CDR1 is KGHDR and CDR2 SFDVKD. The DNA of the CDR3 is TGTGCCACCGGTGGAGAGGGGGCGCATGAGCAGTTCTTC. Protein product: CATGGEGAHEQFF.

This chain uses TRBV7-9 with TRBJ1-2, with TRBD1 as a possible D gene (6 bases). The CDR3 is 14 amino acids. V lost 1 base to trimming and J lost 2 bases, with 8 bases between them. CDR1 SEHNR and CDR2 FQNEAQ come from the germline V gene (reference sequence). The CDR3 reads CASSLDRENYGYTF. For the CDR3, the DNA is TGTGCCAGCAGCTTAGACAGGGAGAACTATGGCTACACCTTC. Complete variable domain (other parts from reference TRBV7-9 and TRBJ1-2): DTGVSQNPRHKITKRGQNVTFRCDPISEHNRLYWYRQTLGQGPEFLTYFQNEAQLEKSRLLSDRFSAERPKGSFSTLEIQRTEQGDSAMYLCASSLDRENYGYTFGSGTRLTVV.